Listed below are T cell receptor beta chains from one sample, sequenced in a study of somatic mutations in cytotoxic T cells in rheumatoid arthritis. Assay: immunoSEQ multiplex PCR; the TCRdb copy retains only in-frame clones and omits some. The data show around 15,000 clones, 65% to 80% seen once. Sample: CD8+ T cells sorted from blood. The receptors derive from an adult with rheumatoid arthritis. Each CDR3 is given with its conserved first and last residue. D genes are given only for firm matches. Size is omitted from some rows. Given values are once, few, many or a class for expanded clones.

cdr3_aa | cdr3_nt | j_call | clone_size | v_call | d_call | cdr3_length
CASSLGQGAFNEQFF | TGTGCCAGCAGCCTAGGACAGGGGGCGTTCAATGAGCAGTTCTTC | TRBJ2-1 | - | TRBV27 | TRBD1 | 15
CASSFAETGAVYGYTF | TGTGCCAGCAGCTTTGCCGAGACAGGGGCTGTCTATGGCTACACCTTC | TRBJ1-2 | - | TRBV5-6 | TRBD1 | 16
CASSTGESGGLETQYF | TGCGCCAGCAGCACCGGGGAGAGCGGGGGGCTAGAGACCCAGTACTTC | TRBJ2-5 | - | TRBV4-1 | TRBD2 | 16
CSVEDLRTGMNTEAFF | TGCAGCGTTGAAGATCTTCGTACAGGTATGAACACTGAAGCTTTCTTT | TRBJ1-1 | - | TRBV29-1 | - | 16
CASSQLDRAHSASVPEAFF | TGTGCCAGCTCACAACTAGACAGGGCTCATTCTGCCTCGGTCCCTGAAGCTTTCTTT | TRBJ1-1 | - | TRBV18 | TRBD1 | 19
CASSEQGFHYEQYF | TGTGCCAGCAGCGAACAGGGGTTCCACTACGAGCAGTACTTC | TRBJ2-7 | - | TRBV7-9 | TRBD1 | 14
CASSYTGNTGELFF | TGCGCCAGCAGCTATACAGGGAACACCGGGGAGCTGTTTTTT | TRBJ2-2 | - | TRBV5-1 | - | 14
CASRPGTGDTGELFF | TGCGCCAGCAGGCCCGGGACAGGGGACACCGGGGAGCTGTTTTTT | TRBJ2-2 | - | TRBV10-2 | TRBD1 | 15
CSVARASGADTGELFF | TGCAGCGTCGCCAGGGCGAGTGGGGCAGACACCGGGGAGCTGTTTTTT | TRBJ2-2 | - | TRBV29-1 | - | 16
CASREIVGVGELFF | TGTGCCAGCAGGGAAATAGTTGGAGTCGGGGAGCTGTTTTTT | TRBJ2-2 | once | TRBV27 | - | 14
CASSFAGIGNEQFF | TGCGCCAGCAGTTTTGCCGGGATAGGCAATGAGCAGTTCTTC | TRBJ2-1 | once | TRBV5-1 | - | 14
CASRPGTEGQPQHF | TGTGCCAGCAGGCCAGGGACCGAGGGTCAGCCCCAGCATTTT | TRBJ1-5 | - | TRBV27 | - | 14
CAWSEMGQDRYEQYF | TGTGCCTGGAGTGAAATGGGACAGGACCGCTACGAGCAGTACTTC | TRBJ2-7 | - | TRBV30 | TRBD1 | 15
CASISGVGELFF | TGTGCCAGCATTTCGGGGGTCGGGGAGCTGTTTTTT | TRBJ2-2 | - | TRBV5-6 | - | 12
CASSVLAGAIGELFF | TGTGCCAGCAGCGTACTAGCGGGAGCAATCGGGGAGCTGTTTTTT | TRBJ2-2 | - | TRBV9 | TRBD2 | 15
CASSQPPRLAGYEQYF | TGTGCCAGCAGTCAACCCCCTCGACTAGCGGGGTACGAGCAGTACTTC | TRBJ2-7 | - | TRBV2 | TRBD2 | 16
CASSYGALTEAFF | TGTGCCAGCAGTTACGGGGCCCTCACTGAAGCTTTCTTT | TRBJ1-1 | once | TRBV6-5 | - | 13
CASSYSPGLGFEQYF | TGTGCCAGCAGTTACTCGCCCGGGTTGGGATTCGAGCAGTACTTC | TRBJ2-7 | few | TRBV6-5 | - | 15
CASSLGTYEQYF | TGCGCCAGCAGCTTGGGGACGTACGAGCAGTACTTC | TRBJ2-7 | few | TRBV5-1 | - | 12
CASSFFGVEAFF | TGCGCCAGCAGCTTCTTTGGGGTTGAAGCTTTCTTT | TRBJ1-1 | few | TRBV5-1 | - | 12
CASRRDRAAYNEQFF | TGTGCCAGCAGACGCGACAGGGCAGCCTACAATGAGCAGTTCTTC | TRBJ2-1 | - | TRBV6-5 | TRBD1 | 15
CASSVPGQPPYNEQFF | TGTGCCAGCAGCGTACCAGGACAGCCCCCCTACAATGAGCAGTTCTTC | TRBJ2-1 | - | TRBV9 | - | 16
CARGELNTEAFF | TGTGCCAGGGGGGAGCTGAACACTGAAGCTTTCTTT | TRBJ1-1 | - | TRBV7-9 | - | 12
CASSFDSASDTQYF | TGTGCCAGCAGCTTCGACTCGGCCTCAGATACGCAGTATTTT | TRBJ2-3 | - | TRBV5-8 | - | 14
CASSPEPYSYNEQFF | TGTGCCAGCTCACCAGAGCCATACTCCTACAATGAGCAGTTCTTC | TRBJ2-1 | - | TRBV18 | - | 15
CASGFGGYEQYF | TGTGCCAGCGGTTTCGGGGGCTACGAGCAGTACTTC | TRBJ2-7 | - | TRBV27 | - | 12
CASSLTENTEAFF | TGTGCCAGCAGTCTGACAGAGAACACTGAAGCTTTCTTT | TRBJ1-1 | - | TRBV6-6 | - | 13
CASSLALGGLGNIQYF | TGTGCCAGCAGCTTAGCGTTAGGGGGGTTGGGAAACATTCAGTACTTC | TRBJ2-4 | - | TRBV7-9 | - | 16
CASSLNRGQVNIQYF | TGCGCCAGCAGCCTAAACAGGGGGCAGGTAAACATTCAGTACTTC | TRBJ2-4 | - | TRBV4-1 | TRBD1 | 15
CASSGGQGGNGYTF | TGCGCCAGCAGCGGCGGACAGGGAGGGAATGGCTACACCTTC | TRBJ1-2 | once | TRBV5-1 | TRBD1 | 14
CASSRDRGTGELFF | TGTGCCAGCAGTCGGGACAGGGGGACCGGGGAGCTGTTTTTT | TRBJ2-2 | - | TRBV11-3 | TRBD1 | 14
CAISDIQGYEQFF | TGTGCCATCAGCGATATACAGGGTTATGAGCAGTTCTTC | TRBJ2-1 | - | TRBV10-3 | - | 13
CASSAVGTPGIDTQYF | TGCGCCAGCAGCGCGGTGGGGACTCCGGGGATAGATACGCAGTATTTT | TRBJ2-3 | - | TRBV5-1 | - | 16
CASSDEGTSYNEQFF | TGTGCCAGCAGTGACGAGGGGACTAGCTACAATGAGCAGTTCTTC | TRBJ2-1 | few | TRBV6-4 | TRBD2 | 15
CATLGTTFDNYGYTF | TGTGCCACTTTGGGGACCACTTTTGACAACTATGGCTACACCTTC | TRBJ1-2 | - | TRBV19 | - | 15
CASSVGQGFDEQFF | TGTGCCAGCAGTGTAGGACAGGGGTTTGATGAGCAGTTCTTC | TRBJ2-1 | once | TRBV2 | TRBD1 | 14
CASSLRLASYNEQFF | TGCGCCAGCAGCCTCAGACTAGCATCCTACAATGAGCAGTTCTTC | TRBJ2-1 | few | TRBV4-1 | TRBD2 | 15
CASSQDSSYEQYF | TGTGCCAGCAGCCAAGACTCATCCTACGAGCAGTACTTC | TRBJ2-7 | - | TRBV5-6 | - | 13
CAWSVPNYGYTF | TGTGCCTGGAGTGTACCTAACTATGGCTACACCTTC | TRBJ1-2 | - | TRBV30 | - | 12
CASSLSANTEAFF | TGTGCCAGCAGTTTATCCGCGAACACTGAAGCTTTCTTT | TRBJ1-1 | - | TRBV27 | - | 13
CASSKGQVNTEAFF | TGTGCCAGCAGCAAAGGACAGGTGAACACTGAAGCTTTCTTT | TRBJ1-1 | few | TRBV5-6 | TRBD1 | 14
CASSETGSRSPLHF | TGTGCCAGCAGTGAGACAGGGAGCCGGTCACCCCTCCACTTT | TRBJ1-6 | medium-sized | TRBV6-4 | TRBD1 | 14
CASSEYKTGDGYTF | TGTGCCAGCAGTGAATACAAGACAGGGGATGGCTACACCTTC | TRBJ1-2 | - | TRBV25-1 | TRBD1 | 14
CASSEGLAGEYRRDEQFF | TGTGCCAGCAGTGAAGGACTAGCGGGGGAATATCGACGGGATGAGCAGTTCTTC | TRBJ2-1 | - | TRBV6-1 | TRBD2 | 18
CATSTGTGTYEQYF | TGTGCCACCAGCACCGGGACAGGCACCTACGAGCAGTACTTC | TRBJ2-7 | - | TRBV15 | TRBD1 | 14
CAIRRLARNEQYF | TGTGCCATCCGGCGACTAGCGAGGAACGAGCAGTACTTC | TRBJ2-7 | - | TRBV28 | TRBD2 | 13
CASSPGPPRYNEQFF | TGCGCCAGCAGCCCTGGACCGCCGAGGTACAATGAGCAGTTCTTC | TRBJ2-1 | - | TRBV4-1 | - | 15
CASSLGQGTEQYF | TGTGCCAGCAGCCTTGGACAGGGGACCGAGCAGTACTTC | TRBJ2-7 | once | TRBV27 | TRBD1 | 13
CASRAGLISYEQYF | TGTGCCAGCCGCGCAGGCCTTATCTCCTACGAGCAGTACTTC | TRBJ2-7 | - | TRBV6-1 | - | 14
CASSPNRGQNQPQHF | TGTGCCAGCAGCCCCAACAGGGGGCAAAATCAGCCCCAGCATTTT | TRBJ1-5 | - | TRBV28 | TRBD1 | 15
CASSQDLGHPQYF | TGTGCCAGCAGCCAAGATCTTGGTCACCCGCAGTATTTT | TRBJ2-3 | - | TRBV14 | - | 13
CASRGTGSGQPQHF | TGCGCCAGCAGAGGGACAGGGAGCGGTCAGCCCCAGCATTTT | TRBJ1-5 | few | TRBV10-2 | TRBD1 | 14
CASSLAGSIQETQYF | TGTGCCAGCAGCTTAGCGGGCAGCATCCAAGAGACCCAGTACTTC | TRBJ2-5 | - | TRBV7-8 | - | 15
CASSPRGYNTGELFF | TGTGCCAGCAGCCCCCGGGGTTACAACACCGGGGAGCTGTTTTTT | TRBJ2-2 | - | TRBV5-8 | - | 15
CASSESMGGSDTQYF | TGCGCCAGCAGTGAGTCGATGGGGGGGTCAGATACGCAGTATTTT | TRBJ2-3 | - | TRBV10-2 | TRBD2 | 15
CSAKGLAGGLFYEQYF | TGCAGCGCCAAGGGACTAGCGGGAGGGTTATTCTACGAGCAGTACTTC | TRBJ2-7 | - | TRBV29-1 | TRBD2 | 16